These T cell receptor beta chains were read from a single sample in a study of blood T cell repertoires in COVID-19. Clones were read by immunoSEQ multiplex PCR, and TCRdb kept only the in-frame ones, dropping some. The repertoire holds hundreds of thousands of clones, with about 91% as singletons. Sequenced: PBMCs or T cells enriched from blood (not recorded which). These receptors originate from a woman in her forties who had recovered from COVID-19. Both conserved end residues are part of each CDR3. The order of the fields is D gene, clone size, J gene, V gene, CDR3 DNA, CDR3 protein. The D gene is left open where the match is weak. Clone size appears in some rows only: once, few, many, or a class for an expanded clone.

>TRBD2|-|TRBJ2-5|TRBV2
TGTGCCAGCAGCTCCGCGGGGGGGAAAGAGACCCAGTACTTC
CASSSAGGKETQYF
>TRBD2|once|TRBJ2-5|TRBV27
TGTGCCAGCAGTTCTTCATCCATCCTAGCGGGAGGAGAGACCCAGTACTTC
CASSSSSILAGGETQYF
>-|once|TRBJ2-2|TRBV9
TGTGCCAGCAGTGGCAGGGTCAACACCGGGGAGCTGTTTTTT
CASSGRVNTGELFF
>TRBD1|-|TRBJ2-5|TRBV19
TGTGCCAGTAGTATGGGGGGAACCGGGACAGGACTTCTGTACCAAGAGACCCAGTACTTC
CASSMGGTGTGLLYQETQYF
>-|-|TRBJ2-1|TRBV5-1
TGCGCCAGCAGCATAGACCAGGGCTCCTACAATGAGCAGTTCTTC
CASSIDQGSYNEQFF
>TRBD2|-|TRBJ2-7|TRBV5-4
TGTGCCAGCACCCTGGGACTAGCGGACTACGAGCAGTACTTC
CASTLGLADYEQYF
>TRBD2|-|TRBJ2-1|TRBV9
TGTGCCAGCAGCGTAGTCGTTAGCGGGTCCAATGAGCAGTTCTTC
CASSVVVSGSNEQFF
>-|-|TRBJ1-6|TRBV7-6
TGTGCCAGCAGCTTAGGCGGCAGGGGCGGTTATAATTCACCCCTCCACTTT
CASSLGGRGGYNSPLHF
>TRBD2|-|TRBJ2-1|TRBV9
TGTGCCAGCAGCGTAGGACTAGCGGGAGTCGGTGAGCAGTTCTTC
CASSVGLAGVGEQFF
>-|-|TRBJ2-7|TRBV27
TGTGCCAGCAGTTTGGCTAGGGGGACCCTCTCCTACGAGCAGTACTTC
CASSLARGTLSYEQYF
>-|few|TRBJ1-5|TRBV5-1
TGCGCCAGCAGCTTGGGCGGGGATAGCAATCAGCCCCAGCATTTT
CASSLGGDSNQPQHF
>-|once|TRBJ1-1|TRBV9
TGTGCCAGCAGCCCAGAAGGGAGCAAAACTGAAGCTTTCTTT
CASSPEGSKTEAFF
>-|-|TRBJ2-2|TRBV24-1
TGTGCCACCAGTGACCCTGGAGTAACCGGGGAGCTGTTTTTT
CATSDPGVTGELFF
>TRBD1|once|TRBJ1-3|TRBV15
TGTGCCACCAGCATTCAGGGGGCTGGAAACACCATATATTTT
CATSIQGAGNTIYF
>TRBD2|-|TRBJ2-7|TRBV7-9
TGTGCCAGCAGCCCGAGACTAGCGGGATCCTACGAGCAGTACTTC
CASSPRLAGSYEQYF
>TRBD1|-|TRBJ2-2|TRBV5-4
TGTGCCAGCAGCCCGCGACAGGGAATGGCCACCGGGGAGCTGTTTTTT
CASSPRQGMATGELFF
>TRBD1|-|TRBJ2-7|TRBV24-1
TGTGCCACCAGTGATCCCTCGACAGGGGCAGGCTACGAGCAGTACTTC
CATSDPSTGAGYEQYF
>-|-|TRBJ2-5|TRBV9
TGTGCCAGCAGCGTAGGCGGGGACCTCCAAGAGACCCAGTACTTC
CASSVGGDLQETQYF
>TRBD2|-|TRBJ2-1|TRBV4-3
TGCGCCAGCAGCCAAGATACTAGCGGTCGCCCCAATGAGCAGTTCTTC
CASSQDTSGRPNEQFF
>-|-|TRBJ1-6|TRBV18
TGTGCCAGCTCACCGAATCTTCAGGGTGGTTCACCCCTCCACTTT
CASSPNLQGGSPLHF
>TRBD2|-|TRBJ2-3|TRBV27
TGTGCCAGCAGTTTAAGCCTAGCGGTAGATACGCAGTATTTT
CASSLSLAVDTQYF
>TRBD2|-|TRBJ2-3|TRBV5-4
TGTGCCAGCAGCTTGGAACTAGCGGGGGTCACAGATACGCAGTATTTT
CASSLELAGVTDTQYF
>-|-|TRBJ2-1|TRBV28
TGTGCCAGCAGTTTAGGGGGCTCCCAGTGGGTTAGGTTCTTC
CASSLGGSQWVRFF
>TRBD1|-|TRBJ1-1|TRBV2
TGTGTCGACCGTCCAGGGGGCTGGGGAGCTGAAGCTTTCTTT
CVDRPGGWGAEAFF
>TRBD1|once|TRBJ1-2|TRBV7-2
TGTGCCAGCAGCTTAGCCGGGACAGGGGGCTATGGCTACACCTTC
CASSLAGTGGYGYTF
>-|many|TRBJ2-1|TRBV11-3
TGTGCCAGCATCCCTTCTAAAAGCTTATCCTACAATGAGCAGTTCTTC
CASIPSKSLSYNEQFF
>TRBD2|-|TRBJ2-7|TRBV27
TGTGCCAGCAGTTTTGGACTAGCTTACGAGCAGTACTTC
CASSFGLAYEQYF
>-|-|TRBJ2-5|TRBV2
TGTGCCAGCAACCTGGAGGAGACCCAGTACTTC
CASNLEETQYF
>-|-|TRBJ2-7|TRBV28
TGTGCCAGCAGTTTGCGGCAAGCCTACGAGCAGTACTTC
CASSLRQAYEQYF
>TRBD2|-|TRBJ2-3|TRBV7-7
TGTGCTAGCAGCCCCTCCCCGGGACTATCCACAGATACGCAGTATTTT
CASSPSPGLSTDTQYF
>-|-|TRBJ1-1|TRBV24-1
TGTGCCACCAGTGAATCTCGGACAGCCGAAGCTTTCTTT
CATSESRTAEAFF
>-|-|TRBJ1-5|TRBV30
TGTGCCTGGAGGTCTCAGGGTGCACATCAGCCCCAGCATTTT
CAWRSQGAHQPQHF
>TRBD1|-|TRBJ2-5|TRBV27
TGTGCCAGCAGTTTAGGGACAGGGAGGCAAGAGACCCAGTACTTC
CASSLGTGRQETQYF
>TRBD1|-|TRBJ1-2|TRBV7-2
TGTGCCAGCAGCTCTAGGTGGACAGGGAAGAACTATGGCTACACCTTC
CASSSRWTGKNYGYTF
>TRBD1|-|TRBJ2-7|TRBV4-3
TGCGCCAGCAGCCAGGGACAGGTTGGATACGAGCAGTACTTC
CASSQGQVGYEQYF
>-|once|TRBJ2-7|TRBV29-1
TGCAGCGTCTCACCCAAAGGAGGTCCAGGGGCCTACGAGCAGTACTTC
CSVSPKGGPGAYEQYF
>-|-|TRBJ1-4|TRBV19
TGTGCCGTCCAGTCGGGGGGGGCGAGTGAAAAACTGTTTTTT
CAVQSGGASEKLFF
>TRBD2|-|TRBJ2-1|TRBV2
TGTGCCAGCAGTCTGCTCCTAGCGGATGAGCAGTTCTTC
CASSLLLADEQFF
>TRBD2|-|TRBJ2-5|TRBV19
TGTGCCAGTAGTTTCGGGGGGGCTAAAGAGACCCAGTACTTC
CASSFGGAKETQYF
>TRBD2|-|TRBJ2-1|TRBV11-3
TGTGCCAGCAGCTTAGTCTCAGCGGGGTCTTACAATGAGCAGTTCTTC
CASSLVSAGSYNEQFF
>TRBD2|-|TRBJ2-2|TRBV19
TGTGCCAGTAGTATTCACCCGGGACTAGCGGGGGGGAACACCGGGGAGCTGTTTTTT
CASSIHPGLAGGNTGELFF
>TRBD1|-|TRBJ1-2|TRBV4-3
TGCGCCAGCAGCCAAGATTTCCCCGGGACAGGGGGCTCTGGCTACACCTTC
CASSQDFPGTGGSGYTF
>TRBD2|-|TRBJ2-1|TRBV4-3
TGCGCCAGCAGCCAGGACTCGGACTTTTCTAGCGGGAGACCAGTTTTCTTC
CASSQDSDFSSGRPVFF
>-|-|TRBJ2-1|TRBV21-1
TGTGCCAGCAGCAAGACAGGCAATGAGCAGTTCTTC
CASSKTGNEQFF
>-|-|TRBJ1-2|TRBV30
TGTGCCTGGAGTGTAGGCAGGGCGAACTATGGCTACACCTTC
CAWSVGRANYGYTF
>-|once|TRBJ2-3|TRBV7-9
TGTGCCAGCAGCTCCAGCTTCCTAGGGGCAGATACGCAGTATTTT
CASSSSFLGADTQYF
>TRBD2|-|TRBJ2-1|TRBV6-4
TGTGCCAGCAGTGACTCGGGACTAGCTAATGAGCAGTTCTTC
CASSDSGLANEQFF
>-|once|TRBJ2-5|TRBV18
TGTGCCAGCTCACCTGGAGGGGGCGAGGAGACCCAGTACTTC
CASSPGGGEETQYF
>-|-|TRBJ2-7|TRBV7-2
TGTGCCAGCAGCTTAGTCGGGTCCACAGGAGCCTACGAGCAGTACTTC
CASSLVGSTGAYEQYF
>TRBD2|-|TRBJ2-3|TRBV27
TGTGCCAGCAGCCACCGCTCCGCGGGGGGCACAGATACGCAGTATTTT
CASSHRSAGGTDTQYF
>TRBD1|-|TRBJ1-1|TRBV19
TGTGCCAGTAGCATTCGGACAGGGTTGAACACTGAAGCTTTCTTT
CASSIRTGLNTEAFF
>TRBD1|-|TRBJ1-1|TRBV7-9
TGTGCCAGCAGCCCACCAGGGGGCACTGAAGCTTTCTTT
CASSPPGGTEAFF
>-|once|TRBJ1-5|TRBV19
TGTGCCAGTAGTATTGGCAGGGGATATAGCAATCAGCCCCAGCATTTT
CASSIGRGYSNQPQHF
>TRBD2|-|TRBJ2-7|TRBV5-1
TGCGCCAGCTCACCAAACGAGAGCGGGAGGGGCGAGCAGTACTTC
CASSPNESGRGEQYF
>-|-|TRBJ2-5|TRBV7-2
TGTGCCAGCAGCTACATCGCTCAAGAGACCCAGTACTTC
CASSYIAQETQYF
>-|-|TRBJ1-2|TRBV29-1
TGCAGCGTTGGGCAGGCGCCTAACTATGGCTACACCTTC
CSVGQAPNYGYTF
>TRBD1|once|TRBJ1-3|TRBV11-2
TGTGCCAGCAGCTTACTCGGGACAGCGGGAAACACCATATATTTT
CASSLLGTAGNTIYF
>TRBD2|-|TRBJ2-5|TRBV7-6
TGTGCCAGCAGCTCCCTCACGGCGGGGGGTCAAGAGACCCAGTACTTC
CASSSLTAGGQETQYF
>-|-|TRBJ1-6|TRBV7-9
TGTGCCAGCAAAAAGGACTCACAAAATTCACCCCTCCACTTT
CASKKDSQNSPLHF
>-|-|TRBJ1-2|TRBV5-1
TGCGCCAGCAGCTGGGGGGATGGCTACACCTTC
CASSWGDGYTF